The clone carrying this TCR beta chain came up a few times. Its antigen is currently unknown. Quantitative molecular-barcoded 5'-RACE generated the TCR beta libraries. Each CDR3 protein is one row after TCRdb ran MiXCR on the 5' RACE reads. In the table there are under 850,000 distinct CDR3 sequences, 15% to 20% of which are singletons. Germline V lookup: CDR1 SGHRS, CDR2 YFSETQ. The CDR3 contains 14 residues. Trimming cost V 2 bases and J 7 bases; bases outside gene matches: 7. This specimen belongs to a study of CD8 T cells in ankylosing spondylitis. Overall study results and limits: One TCR beta motif, made up of about 8 highly homologous variants, appeared characteristic of ankylosing spondylitis blood.

Sequenced material: blood, either unsorted or a sorted T cell fraction (not recorded which). The source is a male donor with ankylosing spondylitis. This rearrangement joins TRBV5-1 to TRBJ2-7; 9 bases line up with TRBD2. In nucleotides, the CDR3 is TGCGCCAGCAGCTTAGGCGGGGGGGCAAGGGAGCAGTACTTC. Translated, it gives CASSLGGGAREQYF.